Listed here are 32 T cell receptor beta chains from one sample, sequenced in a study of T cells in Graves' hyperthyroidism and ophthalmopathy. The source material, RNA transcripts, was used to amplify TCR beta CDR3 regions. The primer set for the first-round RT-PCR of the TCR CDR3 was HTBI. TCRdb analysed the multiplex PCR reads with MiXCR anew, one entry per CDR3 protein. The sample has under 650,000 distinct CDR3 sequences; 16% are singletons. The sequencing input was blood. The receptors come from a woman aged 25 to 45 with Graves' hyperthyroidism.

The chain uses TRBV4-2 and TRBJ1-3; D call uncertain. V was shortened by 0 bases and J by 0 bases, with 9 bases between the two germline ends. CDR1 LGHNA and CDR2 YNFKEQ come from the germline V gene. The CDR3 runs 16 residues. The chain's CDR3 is CASSQDLMFSGNTIYF. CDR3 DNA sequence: TGTGCCAGCAGCCAAGATCTGATGTTCTCTGGAAACACCATATATTTT.

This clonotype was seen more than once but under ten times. The CDR3 loop reads CASSLPHLTGGLVSNQPQHF. The CDR3 DNA is TGTGCCAGCAGTTTACCCCACCTGACAGGGGGCCTGGTTAGCAATCAGCCCCAGCATTTT. The chain carries TRBV27 and TRBJ1-5, with 10 bases lining up with TRBD1. Trimming removed 2 bases from V and 0 bases from J; junction bases left unmatched: 13. The CDR3 contains 20 residues. In germline, CDR1 is MNHEY, CDR2 SMNVEV (reference sequence).

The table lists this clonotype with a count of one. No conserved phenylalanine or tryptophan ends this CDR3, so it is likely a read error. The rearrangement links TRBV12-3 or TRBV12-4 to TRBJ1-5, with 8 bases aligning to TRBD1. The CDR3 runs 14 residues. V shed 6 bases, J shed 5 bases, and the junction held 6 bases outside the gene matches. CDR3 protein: CASSMDREDQPQHL. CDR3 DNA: TGTGCCAGCAGCATGGACAGGGAGGATCAGCCCCAGCATCTT.

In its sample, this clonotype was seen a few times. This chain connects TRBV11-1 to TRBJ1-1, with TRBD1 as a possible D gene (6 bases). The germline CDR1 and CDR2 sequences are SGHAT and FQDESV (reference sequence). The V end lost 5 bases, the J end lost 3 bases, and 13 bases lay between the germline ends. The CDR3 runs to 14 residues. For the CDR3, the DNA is TGTGCCAGCAGCCTCGGACAGAGAGACACTGAAGCTTTCTTT. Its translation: CASSLGQRDTEAFF.

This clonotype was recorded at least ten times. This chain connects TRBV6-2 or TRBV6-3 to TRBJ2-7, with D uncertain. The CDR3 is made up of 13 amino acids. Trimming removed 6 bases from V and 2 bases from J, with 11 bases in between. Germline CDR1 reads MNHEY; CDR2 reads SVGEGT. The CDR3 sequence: CASSRHPAYEQYF. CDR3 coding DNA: TGTGCCAGCAGCAGACACCCTGCCTACGAGCAGTACTTC.

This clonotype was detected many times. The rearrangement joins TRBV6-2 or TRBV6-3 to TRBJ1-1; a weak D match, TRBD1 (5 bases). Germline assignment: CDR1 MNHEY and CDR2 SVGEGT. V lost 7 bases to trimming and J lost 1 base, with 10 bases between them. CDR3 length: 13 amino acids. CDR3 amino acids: CASNNGANTEAFF. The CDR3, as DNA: TGTGCCAGCAATAACGGGGCGAACACTGAAGCTTTCTTT.

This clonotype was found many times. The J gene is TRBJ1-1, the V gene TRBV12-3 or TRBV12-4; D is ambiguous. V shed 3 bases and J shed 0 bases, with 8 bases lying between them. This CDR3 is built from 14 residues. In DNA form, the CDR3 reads TGTGCCAGCAGTTTGTACAGCGTGAACACTGAAGCTTTCTTT. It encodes CASSLYSVNTEAFF.

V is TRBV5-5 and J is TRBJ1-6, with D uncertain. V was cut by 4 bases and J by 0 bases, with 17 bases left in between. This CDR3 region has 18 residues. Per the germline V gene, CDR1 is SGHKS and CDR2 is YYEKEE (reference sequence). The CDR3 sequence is CASSPRSHGGSYNSPLHF. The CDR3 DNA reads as TGTGCCAGCAGCCCCCGGAGCCACGGCGGCTCCTATAATTCACCCCTCCACTTT.

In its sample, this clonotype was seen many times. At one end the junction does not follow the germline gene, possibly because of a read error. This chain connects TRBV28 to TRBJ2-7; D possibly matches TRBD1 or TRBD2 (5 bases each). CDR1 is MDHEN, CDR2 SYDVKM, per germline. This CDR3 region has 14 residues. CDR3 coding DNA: TGTGCCAGCAGTCTGAGGGGAGCCTCCCACGAGCAGTACTTC. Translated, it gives CASSLRGASHEQYF.

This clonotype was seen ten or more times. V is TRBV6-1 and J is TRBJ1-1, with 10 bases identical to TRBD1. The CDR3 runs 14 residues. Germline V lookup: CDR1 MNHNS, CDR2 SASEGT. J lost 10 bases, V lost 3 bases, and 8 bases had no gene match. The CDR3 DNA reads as TGTGCCAGCAGTGAGGGGACAGGGGTTGAAAGAGCTTTCTTT. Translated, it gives CASSEGTGVERAFF.

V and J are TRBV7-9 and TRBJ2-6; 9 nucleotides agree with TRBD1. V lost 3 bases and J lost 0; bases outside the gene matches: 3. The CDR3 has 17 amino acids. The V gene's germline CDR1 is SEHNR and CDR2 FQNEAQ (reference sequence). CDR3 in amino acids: CASSFWTGVSGANVLTF. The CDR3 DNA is TGTGCCAGCAGCTTTTGGACAGGGGTCTCTGGGGCCAACGTCCTGACTTTC.

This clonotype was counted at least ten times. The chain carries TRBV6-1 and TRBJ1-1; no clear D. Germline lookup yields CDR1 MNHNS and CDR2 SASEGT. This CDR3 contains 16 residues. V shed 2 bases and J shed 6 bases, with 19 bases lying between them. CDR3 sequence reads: CASSEKGNGAIPEAFF. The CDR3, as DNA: TGTGCCAGCAGTGAAAAAGGTAATGGAGCGATCCCTGAAGCTTTCTTT.

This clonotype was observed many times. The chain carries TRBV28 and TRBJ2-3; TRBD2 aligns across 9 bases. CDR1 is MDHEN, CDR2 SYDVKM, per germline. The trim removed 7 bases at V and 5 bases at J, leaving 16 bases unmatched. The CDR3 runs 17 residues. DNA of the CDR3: TGTGCCAGCACCCCGGGGGTAGCGGGAGAGTGGGAAGATACGCAGTATTTT. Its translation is CASTPGVAGEWEDTQYF.

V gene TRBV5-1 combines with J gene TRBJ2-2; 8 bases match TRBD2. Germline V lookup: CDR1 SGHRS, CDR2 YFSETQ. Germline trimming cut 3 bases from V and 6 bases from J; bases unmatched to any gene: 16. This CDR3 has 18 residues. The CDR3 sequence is CASSSPASGTSVPGELFF. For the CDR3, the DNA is TGCGCCAGCAGCTCCCCCGCCTCCGGGACTAGTGTCCCCGGGGAGCTGTTTTTT.

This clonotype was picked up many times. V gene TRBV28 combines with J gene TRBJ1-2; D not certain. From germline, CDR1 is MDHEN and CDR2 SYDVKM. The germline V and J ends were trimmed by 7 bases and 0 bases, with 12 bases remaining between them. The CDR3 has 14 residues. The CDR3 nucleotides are TGTGCCAGCACCAGAAGTAGGGCTAACTATGGCTACACCTTC. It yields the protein CASTRSRANYGYTF.

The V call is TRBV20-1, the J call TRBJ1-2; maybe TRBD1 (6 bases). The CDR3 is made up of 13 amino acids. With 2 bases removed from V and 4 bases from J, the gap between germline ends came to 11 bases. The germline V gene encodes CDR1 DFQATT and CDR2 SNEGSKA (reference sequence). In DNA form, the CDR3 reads TGCAGTGCTAGAACCCAGGGGACCTATGGCTACACCTTC. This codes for CSARTQGTYGYTF.

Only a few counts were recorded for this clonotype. The CDR3 nucleotides read TGCGCCAGCAGTTCAGAAAGCGGGGGGCTGGAAGCTTTCTTT. Translating gives CASSSESGGLEAFF. This chain uses TRBV5-1 with TRBJ1-1; a weak D match, TRBD1 (6 bases). Trimming stripped 5 bases from V and 8 bases from J, with 19 bases between. Germline values: CDR1 SGHRS, CDR2 YFSETQ. CDR3 length: 14 residues.

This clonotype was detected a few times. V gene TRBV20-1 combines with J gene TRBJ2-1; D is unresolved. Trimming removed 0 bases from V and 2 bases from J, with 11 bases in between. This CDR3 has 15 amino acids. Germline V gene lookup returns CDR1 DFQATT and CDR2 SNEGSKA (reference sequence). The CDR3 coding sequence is TGCAGTGCTAGAGATCTTTCAAACCCCTACAATGAGCAGTTCTTC. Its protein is CSARDLSNPYNEQFF.

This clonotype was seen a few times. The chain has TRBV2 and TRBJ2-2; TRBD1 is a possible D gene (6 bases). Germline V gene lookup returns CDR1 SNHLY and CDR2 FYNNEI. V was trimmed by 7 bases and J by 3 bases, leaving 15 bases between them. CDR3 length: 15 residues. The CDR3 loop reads CASTDDRSYTGELFF. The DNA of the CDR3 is TGTGCCAGCACAGACGACAGGTCATACACCGGGGAGCTGTTTTTT. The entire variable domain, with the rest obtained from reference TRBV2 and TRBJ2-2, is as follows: EPEVTQTPSHQVTQMGQEVILRCVPISNHLYFYWYRQILGQKVEFLVSFYNNEISEKSEIFDDQFSVERPDGSNFTLKIRSTKLEDSAMYFCASTDDRSYTGELFFGEGSRLTVL.

The CDR3, as DNA: TGTGCCAGCAGCTTAGTTTCCCGGCCTTGGGGCAATGAGCAGTTCTTC. Translated: CASSLVSRPWGNEQFF. J is TRBJ2-1 and V is TRBV11-2; the D is unclear. The CDR3 runs to 16 residues. Germline V gene data show CDR1 as SGHAT and CDR2 as FQNNGV. With 1 base removed from V and 6 bases from J, the gap between germline ends came to 16 bases. Full variable domain (rest looked up from reference TRBV11-2 and TRBJ2-1): EAGVAQSPRYKIIEKRQSVAFWCNPISGHATLYWYQQILGQGPKLLIQFQNNGVVDDSQLPKDRFSAERLKGVDSTLKIQPAKLEDSAVYLCASSLVSRPWGNEQFFGPGTRLTVL.

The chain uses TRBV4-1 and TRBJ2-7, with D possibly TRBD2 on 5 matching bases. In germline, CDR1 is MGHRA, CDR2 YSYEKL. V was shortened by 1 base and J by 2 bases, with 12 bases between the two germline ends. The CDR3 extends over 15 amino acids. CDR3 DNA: TGCGCCAGCAGCCAAGGGACTTCCCTAACCTACGAGCAGTACTTC. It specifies CASSQGTSLTYEQYF.

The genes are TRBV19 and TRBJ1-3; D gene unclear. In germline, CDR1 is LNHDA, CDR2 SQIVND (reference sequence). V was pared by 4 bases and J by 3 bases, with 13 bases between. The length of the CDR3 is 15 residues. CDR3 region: CASSTDHGGGNTIYF. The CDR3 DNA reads TGTGCCAGTAGTACTGATCACGGCGGTGGAAACACCATATATTTT.

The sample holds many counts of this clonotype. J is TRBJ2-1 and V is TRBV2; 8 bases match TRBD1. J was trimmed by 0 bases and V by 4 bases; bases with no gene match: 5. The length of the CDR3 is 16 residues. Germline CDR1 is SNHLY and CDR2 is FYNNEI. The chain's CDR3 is CASSGTGTRSYNEQFF. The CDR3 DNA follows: TGTGCCAGCAGTGGGACAGGGACCCGCTCCTACAATGAGCAGTTCTTC.

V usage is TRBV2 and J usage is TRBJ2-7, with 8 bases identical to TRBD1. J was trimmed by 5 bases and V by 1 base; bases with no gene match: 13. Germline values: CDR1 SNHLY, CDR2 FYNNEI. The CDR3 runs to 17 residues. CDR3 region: CASSEGISTGAEDEQYF. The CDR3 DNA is TGTGCCAGCAGTGAAGGTATCTCGACAGGGGCGGAGGACGAGCAGTACTTC.

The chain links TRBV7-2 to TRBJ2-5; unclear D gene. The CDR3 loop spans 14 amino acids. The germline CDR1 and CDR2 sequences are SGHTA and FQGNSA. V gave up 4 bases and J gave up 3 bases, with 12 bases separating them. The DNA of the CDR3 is TGTGCCAGCAGCTCATTTCGGGCAGAAGAGACCCAGTACTTC. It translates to CASSSFRAEETQYF.

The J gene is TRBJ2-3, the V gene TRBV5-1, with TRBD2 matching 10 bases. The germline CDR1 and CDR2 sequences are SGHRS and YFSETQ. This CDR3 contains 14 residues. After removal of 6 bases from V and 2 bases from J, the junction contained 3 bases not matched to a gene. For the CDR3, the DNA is TGCGCCAGCAAGCGGGAGGGGGTCACAGATACGCAGTATTTT. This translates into CASKREGVTDTQYF.

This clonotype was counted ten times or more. CDR3 region: CASSESRQVTDTQYF. In DNA, the CDR3 is TGTGCCAGCAGTGAGTCTCGACAGGTCACAGATACGCAGTATTTT. This chain joins TRBV6-1 and TRBJ2-3, with TRBD1 as a possible D gene (6 bases). Trimming took 3 bases from V and 2 from J, leaving 12 bases between them. The CDR3 is 15 residues long. Germline-derived CDR1 and CDR2 are MNHNS and SASEGT.

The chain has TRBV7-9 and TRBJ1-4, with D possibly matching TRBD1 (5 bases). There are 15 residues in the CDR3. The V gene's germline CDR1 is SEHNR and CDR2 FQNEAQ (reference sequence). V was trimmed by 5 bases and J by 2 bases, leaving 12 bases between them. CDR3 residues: CASSPGGNTNEKLFF. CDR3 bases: TGTGCCAGCAGCCCGGGGGGTAATACTAATGAAAAACTGTTTTTT.

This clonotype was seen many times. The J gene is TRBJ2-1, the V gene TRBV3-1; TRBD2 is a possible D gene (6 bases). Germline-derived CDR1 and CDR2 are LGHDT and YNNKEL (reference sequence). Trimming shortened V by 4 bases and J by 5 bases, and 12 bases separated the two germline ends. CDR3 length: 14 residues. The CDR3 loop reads CASSRYRGNNEQFF. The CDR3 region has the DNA TGTGCCAGCAGCCGGTACCGGGGGAACAATGAGCAGTTCTTC.

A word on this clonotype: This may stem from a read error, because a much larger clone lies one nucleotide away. The DNA of the CDR3 is TGTGCCAGCAGCCCAACGGGGCGGGCCGCTCTCTTT. Translating it yields CASSPTGRAALF. The chain couples TRBV6-1 to TRBJ1-1; the D gene is possibly TRBD1 (5 bases). Germline V gene lookup returns CDR1 MNHNS and CDR2 SASEGT. CDR3 length: 12 residues.

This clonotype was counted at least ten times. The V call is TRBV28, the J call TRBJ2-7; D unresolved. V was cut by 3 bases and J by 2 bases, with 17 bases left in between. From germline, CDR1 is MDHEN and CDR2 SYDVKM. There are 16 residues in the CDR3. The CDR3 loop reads CASSLRTLVWTYEQYF. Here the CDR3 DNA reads TGTGCCAGCAGTTTGAGGACCCTGGTCTGGACCTACGAGCAGTACTTC.

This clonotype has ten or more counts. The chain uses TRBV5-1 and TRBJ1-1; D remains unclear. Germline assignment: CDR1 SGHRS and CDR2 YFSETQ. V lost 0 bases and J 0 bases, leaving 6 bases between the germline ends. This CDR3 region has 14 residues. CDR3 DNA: TGCGCCAGCAGCTTGGTAGTAATGAACACTGAAGCTTTCTTT. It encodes CASSLVVMNTEAFF.